The 17 T cell receptor beta chains below come from one sample, sequenced in a study of T cell responses to AZD1222 COVID-19 vaccine. Sequenced by immunoSEQ multiplex PCR; TCRdb stores in-frame clones only, minus some. The sample yields 160,000 or so clones, approximately 90% seen once. The sample was peripheral blood, taken 28 days after the second dose of the MenACWY control vaccine. The receptors come from an adult who received the MenACWY meningococcal vaccine as a control.

This clone was seen only a few times. This chain uses TRBV29-1 with TRBJ1-1; 9 bases map to TRBD1. The CDR3 sequence is 15 residues long. Germline V gene lookup returns CDR1 SQVTM and CDR2 ANQGSEA. The trim removed 4 bases at V and 5 bases at J, leaving 11 bases unmatched. CDR3 nucleotides: TGCAGCGTTGGAGCGACAGGGGGAGGCAGGACTGAAGCTTTCTTT. It yields the protein CSVGATGGGRTEAFF.

The chain uses TRBV9 and TRBJ1-1, with D unclear. The CDR3 length is 13 residues. CDR1 SGDLS and CDR2 YYNGEE come from the germline V gene. The V end was cut by 0 bases, the J end by 6 bases, with 9 bases between. Written as DNA, the CDR3 is TGTGCCAGCAGCGTAGACTTTCGGGCTGAAGCTTTCTTT. It yields the protein CASSVDFRAEAFF. The full variable domain, with the rest looked up from reference TRBV9 and TRBJ1-1, is DSGVTQTPKHLITATGQRVTLRCSPRSGDLSVYWYQQSLDQGLQFLIQYYNGEERAKGNILERFSAQQFPDLHSELNLSSLELGDSALYFCASSVDFRAEAFFGQGTRLTVV.

This chain joins TRBV7-2 and TRBJ2-2; D call uncertain. Germline V gene lookup returns CDR1 SGHTA and CDR2 FQGNSA. This CDR3 region has 15 residues. V was trimmed by 0 bases and J by 3 bases, leaving 8 bases between them. CDR3 in amino acids: CASSLARRDTGELFF. DNA for the CDR3: TGTGCCAGCAGCTTAGCGAGAAGGGACACCGGGGAGCTGTTTTTT.

V usage is TRBV6-5 and J usage is TRBJ2-7; 7 bases match TRBD2. Losses at the gene ends were 8 bases for V and 0 bases for J; bases not matched to a gene: 4. CDR1 is MNHEY and CDR2 is SVGAGI in the germline V gene. This CDR3 has 13 amino acids. The CDR3 region is CASRRESSYEQYF. In nucleotides, the CDR3 is TGTGCCAGCCGGCGGGAGAGCTCCTACGAGCAGTACTTC.

This rearrangement joins TRBV18 to TRBJ1-1; 7 bases match TRBD1. The CDR3 has 16 residues. Germline-derived CDR1 and CDR2 are KGHSH and LQKENI. V dropped 0 bases and J dropped 7; count of bases not matched to a gene: 11. The CDR3 reads CASSPPFRQGLREAFF. The CDR3 DNA reads TGTGCCAGCTCACCACCATTCCGACAGGGACTCCGTGAAGCTTTCTTT.

This chain joins TRBV5-5 and TRBJ1-2; 10 nucleotides agree with TRBD1. V was pared by 0 bases and J by 8 bases, with 4 bases of the junction left unmatched. Germline V gene data show CDR1 as SGHKS and CDR2 as YYEKEE (reference sequence). The CDR3 has 14 residues. The CDR3 here is CASSLVGTGVGYTF. As DNA, the CDR3 is TGTGCCAGCAGCTTGGTTGGGACAGGGGTAGGCTACACCTTC.

The V gene is TRBV5-1, the J gene TRBJ2-1; no clear D. The germline V gene has CDR1 SGHRS and CDR2 YFSETQ. The CDR3 runs to 15 residues. V was clipped by 0 bases and J by 5 bases, with 12 bases between them. CDR3 coding DNA: TGCGCCAGCAGCTTGGGAAACCCCCTCCACAATGAGCAGTTCTTC. Translated: CASSLGNPLHNEQFF.

The chain couples TRBV28 to TRBJ2-1, with 15 bases identical to TRBD2. The V and J ends lost 3 bases and 8 bases, in that order; junction bases with no gene match: 8. The CDR3 has 17 residues. Germline assignment: CDR1 MDHEN and CDR2 SYDVKM. CDR3 bases: TGTGCCAGCAGTTTTTCCGGACTAGCGGGAGGGGTCGATGAGCAGTTCTTC. Its protein is CASSFSGLAGGVDEQFF.

CDR3 bases: TGTGCCAGCAGCCCAGGGTTCTACGAGCAGTACTTC. Amino acid sequence: CASSPGFYEQYF. The rearrangement uses TRBV6-2 or TRBV6-3 and TRBJ2-7; a weak D match, TRBD1 (5 bases). The CDR3 covers 12 residues. The V gene's germline CDR1 is MNHEY and CDR2 SVGEGT. V shed 6 bases and J shed 3 bases, with 9 bases lying between them.

The V gene is TRBV10-1, the J gene TRBJ2-1, with D unresolved. The CDR3 has 15 residues. Germline assignment: CDR1 WNHNN and CDR2 SYGVQD (reference sequence). V shed 4 bases and J shed 9 bases, with 19 bases lying between them. The CDR3 DNA is TGCGCCAGCAGTGCTGCTGGCCCCACCAAGAGTGAGCAGTTCTTC. Its protein is CASSAAGPTKSEQFF.

The chain carries TRBV10-3 and TRBJ1-1; 8 positions match TRBD1. The CDR3 runs 14 residues. Losses at the gene ends were 6 bases for V and 4 bases for J; bases not matched to a gene: 7. Germline-derived CDR1 and CDR2 are ENHRY and SYGVKD. CDR3 DNA sequence: TGTGCCATCAGACCCGACAGGGGAGGCACTGAAGCTTTCTTT. It yields the protein CAIRPDRGGTEAFF.

The gene calls are TRBV7-8 and TRBJ1-1; D might be TRBD1 (6 bases). The CDR3 contains 16 residues. The V end was cut by 0 bases, the J end by 0 bases, with 11 bases between. In germline, CDR1 is SGHVS, CDR2 FQNEAQ. DNA of the CDR3: TGTGCCAGCAGCTTAGCGGGAGGGGGTATGAACACTGAAGCTTTCTTT. It yields the protein CASSLAGGGMNTEAFF.

The chain recombines TRBV27 with TRBJ2-7; D might be TRBD2 (6 bases). This CDR3 has 18 residues. The ends were cut back, 5 bases at V and 4 bases at J, with 27 bases in the middle. In germline, CDR1 is MNHEY, CDR2 SMNVEV (reference sequence). The CDR3 sequence: CASSTEPSVRGGGYEQYF. CDR3 nucleotides: TGTGCCAGCAGTACAGAACCCTCCGTACGGGGAGGAGGATACGAGCAGTACTTC.

This chain connects TRBV4-3 to TRBJ2-7; TRBD1 matches 8 bases. The junction had 17 bases not matched to a gene; V was cut back by 0 bases and J by 7 bases. Germline V gene data show CDR1 as LGHNA and CDR2 as YSLEER. The CDR3 runs to 18 residues. In nucleotides, the CDR3 is TGCGCCAGCAGCCAAGAAGTGGGGATGACAGGGGCGTCTGGAGAGCAGTACTTC. Its protein is CASSQEVGMTGASGEQYF.

This rearrangement joins TRBV18 to TRBJ1-2; D is ambiguous. CDR3 length: 16 amino acids. The germline CDR1 and CDR2 sequences are KGHSH and LQKENI. V was cut by 6 bases and J by 1 base, with 18 bases left in between. The CDR3 nucleotides are TGTGCCAGCTCGCCTAGAGAGTCCACCAGTAACTATGGCTACACCTTC. Its protein is CASSPRESTSNYGYTF.

The genes are TRBV6-4 and TRBJ1-4, with D possibly TRBD1 on 6 matching bases. Trimming removed 2 bases at V and 8 bases at J, with 6 bases between. This CDR3 is 12 amino acids long. CDR1 is MRHNA and CDR2 is SNTAGT in the germline V gene. Written as DNA, the CDR3 is TGTGCCAGCAGTGACAGGGGGGAAAAACTGTTTTTT. Protein: CASSDRGEKLFF.

This clone turned up a few times. The rearrangement links TRBV20-1 to TRBJ2-7, with TRBD2 identical over 9 bases. Germline trimming cut 3 bases from V and 5 bases from J; bases unmatched to any gene: 5. Germline loops: CDR1 DFQATT, CDR2 SNEGSKA (reference sequence). The CDR3 runs 13 residues. The CDR3 protein is CSASLAGVHEQYF. CDR3 nucleotide sequence: TGCAGTGCTAGTTTAGCGGGAGTCCACGAGCAGTACTTC.